The source of this T cell receptor beta chain is a study of long-term antiretroviral therapy in people with HIV. It was version v3.0 of the immunoSEQ assay that was run at survey level. Assay used: immunoSEQ multiplex PCR; TCRdb lists only in-frame clones, some missing. This table has around 7,400 clones, around 85% appearing once. V lost 2 bases, J lost 1 base, and 6 bases lay in between. Germline CDR1 and CDR2: KGHSH and LQKENI. This CDR3 contains 13 residues. The receptor's source is a man aged 35 to 55 with HIV. The chain recombines TRBV18 with TRBJ2-7; D is undetermined. The source was unsorted PBMCs, collected around 2.7 years before starting antiretroviral therapy. CDR3 loop: CASSPRESYEQYF. DNA of the CDR3: TGTGCCAGCTCACCAAGGGAATCCTACGAGCAGTACTTC.